This T cell receptor beta chain was sequenced in a study of blood T cell repertoires in COVID-19 (TCRdb year 2020). Describing the broader study: Samples from collaborators originated in the United States, Italy and Spain and spanned both the acute and convalescent phases of COVID-19. The sample metadata nearly always contained a de-identified subject ID, COVID-19 status, age in years and sex. Subjects who had been exposed to COVID-19, were actively infected with it, or had recovered from it provided the deeply sampled blood TCRbeta repertoires that made up the dataset. The prospective study material was composed of cDNA or gDNA derived from T cells, B-cell-depleted T cells, or PBMCs. Samples were obtained from the ongoing ImmuneRACE study (first 160 participants) and from 1,254 subjects provided by 6 global collaborators. The repertoires were made available in a free public database intended to serve as a resource for research on the immune response to SARS-CoV-2. Where available, HLA class I and class II types were obtained from metadata supplied by the sample provider rather than from assay-based typing.

Collaborating institutions collected whole blood in K2EDTA tubes following their own protocols. For TCRbeta analysis, collaborators shipped samples in one of three forms: frozen whole blood, isolated PBMCs, or DNA extracted from either of those sample types. The CDR3 runs 15 amino acids, cysteine and phenylalanine included. Only the CDR3 part of the read is kept: 45 bases, read in frame from the first base. What the authors observed across the whole study: Clinical and demographic metadata were provided uncurated, with the amount varying by source and participant.

TCRbeta CDR3 regions were amplified from genomic DNA by means of the immunoSEQ Assay, a bias-controlled multiplex PCR. Under the source paper's analysis protocol: The number of nucleated cells in each sample was estimated from the amplification of reference gene primers within the assay. Sequence reads were collapsed and filtered to measure the absolute abundance of every unique TCRbeta CDR3 rearrangement. For each sample, productive Simpson clonality was calculated as the square root of Simpson's diversity index over productive rearrangements. Here the immuneACCESS table is served through TCRdb, limited to in-frame sequences with V and J called. Missing clones are a known gap in these copies; in checked studies unresolved V genes cover under half, and the rest lacks a known reason. V, J and clone size derive from that table, while D and trimming were established from the DNA sequence. The sample profile shows some 190,000 clones; approximately 83% of them were found once. The top ten clonotypes cover around 9.9% of the sample.

This clone was counted once. The antigen this receptor binds is unknown. No base quality values were provided; no much bigger clone lies one nucleotide off. The source material was peripheral blood. The chain is encoded by TRBV21-1 joined to TRBJ1-1; the D call TRBD1 from the table was never checked on the DNA. TRBV21-1 is a documented pseudogene. This receptor was identified in a human donor with active or convalescent COVID-19. The donor label of this sample is uncertain. The base sequence is TGTGCCAGCAGCAAAGGGAAACAGGTGAACACTGAAGCTTTCTTT. It translates to CASSKGKQVNTEAFF.